This T cell receptor (beta chain) was recorded in a study of T cell repertoires in cytomegalovirus infection. Study as a whole: Public TCR beta signature analysis indicated the presence of both CMV infection and matching HLA type.

TCRdb re-analysed the reads in MiXCR, keeping a single row per CDR3 protein. The repertoire holds 150,000 or so distinct CDR3 sequences, with approximately 17% as singletons. This clonotype was seen many times. Trimming removed 6 bases from V and 8 bases from J, with 2 bases in between. The CDR3 totals 10 residues. Germline lookup yields CDR1 SGHTA and CDR2 FQGNSA. The receptor was isolated from a human donor in good health (CMV status not recorded). Some clones in this sample may be carry-over from other donors' samples. The rearrangement joins TRBV7-2 to TRBJ2-6; D is uncertain. Sequencing was carried out using CD8+ T cells from PBMCs. In DNA, the CDR3 is TGTGCCAGCAGAACCAACGTCCTGACTTTC. It translates to CASRTNVLTF.